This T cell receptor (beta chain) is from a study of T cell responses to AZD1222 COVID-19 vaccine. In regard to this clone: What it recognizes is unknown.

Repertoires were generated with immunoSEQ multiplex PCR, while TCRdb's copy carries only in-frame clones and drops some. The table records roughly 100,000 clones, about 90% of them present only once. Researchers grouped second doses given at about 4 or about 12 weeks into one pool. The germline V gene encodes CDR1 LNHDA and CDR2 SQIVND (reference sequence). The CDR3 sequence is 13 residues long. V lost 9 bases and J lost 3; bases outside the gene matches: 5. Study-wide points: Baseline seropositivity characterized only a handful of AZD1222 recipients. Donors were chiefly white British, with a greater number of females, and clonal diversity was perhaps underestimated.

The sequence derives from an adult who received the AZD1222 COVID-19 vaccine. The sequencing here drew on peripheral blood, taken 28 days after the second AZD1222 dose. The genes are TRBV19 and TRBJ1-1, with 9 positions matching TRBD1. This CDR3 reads CASDRGRHTEAFF. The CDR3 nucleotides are TGTGCCAGCGACAGGGGGAGACACACTGAAGCTTTCTTT.